Sequencing of this T cell receptor (beta chain) was carried out in a study of cytomegalovirus exposure and HLA in healthy donors. A note on this clone: Antigen unknown.

A multiplex PCR was run with 60 Vbeta primers and 13 Jbeta primers. The method was immunoSEQ multiplex PCR; TCRdb's version includes in-frame clones alone and lacks a portion of them. Here the sample spans about 82,000 clones, 65% to 85% being singletons. V dropped 4 bases and J dropped 10; count of bases not matched to a gene: 12. Germline V gene sequence: CDR1 MNHNS, CDR2 SASEGT. The CDR3 contains 15 residues. Broader study findings: Using a false discovery rate of 0.05, a later analysis showed that 15,000 to 20,000 TCR beta sequences were associated with HLA alleles. Most of the CMV-associated TCR beta chains (in a later analysis) appeared to be HLA-restricted.

The TCR comes from a man aged 50-60 years in good health and CMV-seronegative. The genes are TRBV6-1 and TRBJ2-1; 8 positions match TRBD1. Specimen: PBMCs. The CDR3 loop is CASSVSGTGPAEQFF. DNA for the CDR3: TGTGCCAGCAGTGTCTCCGGGACAGGTCCAGCGGAGCAGTTCTTC.